This T cell receptor (beta chain) originates from a study of regulatory and conventional T cells in RAG deficiency. Overall study results and limits: Omenn syndrome and CID/AS patients had 80 to 100-fold fewer unique Treg TCR beta sequences, versus roughly 10-fold elsewhere.

This clone was counted a few times. No antigen is known for it. Other DNA sequences in this specimen translate into the identical CDR3. Genomic DNA came from blood regulatory T cells gated CD4+ CD25-high CD127-low. The assay was immunoSEQ multiplex PCR, and TCRdb's table has in-frame clones only and misses some. The sample lists under 15,000 clones; approximately 95% were seen once. The V gene's germline CDR1 is KGHSH and CDR2 LQKENI. This CDR3 is built from 17 residues. Losses at the gene ends were 2 bases for V and 6 bases for J; bases not matched to a gene: 12. This same sample was also taken into another study, of regulatory T cells. From that report: Primers: 52 TRBV forward and 13 TRBJ reverse.

The V call is TRBV18, the J call TRBJ2-7, with 11 bases lining up with TRBD2. The receptor's source is a human donor in good health. The sample taken for sequencing was CD127- CD25+ CD4+ Tregs sorted from blood. The CDR3 here is CASSPSQLAGGPAEQYF. The CDR3 coding sequence is TGTGCCAGCTCACCATCCCAATTAGCGGGGGGGCCCGCCGAGCAGTACTTC.